This entry is about one TCR beta chain. This entry comes from a study of T cell responses to AZD1222 COVID-19 vaccine. The CDR3 consists of 14 residues. The germline V and J ends were trimmed by 3 bases and 1 base, with 10 bases remaining between them. The V gene's germline CDR1 is LNHNV and CDR2 YYDKDF (reference sequence). The table came from immunoSEQ multiplex PCR; TCRdb's copy has only in-frame clones and leaves some out. The sample includes tens of thousands of clones, approximately 90% of them seen just once. The sequence derives from an adult in good health. The rearrangement uses TRBV15 and TRBJ2-7; D uncertain. Sequencing was performed on peripheral blood, taken on day 0 of AZD1222 vaccination. Here the CDR3 reads CATSRSGPSYEQYF. In DNA, the CDR3 is TGTGCCACCAGCAGGTCCGGACCTTCCTACGAGCAGTACTTC. Looking up the rest from reference TRBV15 and TRBJ2-7 gives the full variable domain: DAMVIQNPRYQVTQFGKPVTLSCSQTLNHNVMYWYQQKSSQAPKLLFHYYDKDFNNEADTPDNFQSRRPNTSFCFLDIRSPGLGDTAMYLCATSRSGPSYEQYFGPGTRLTVT.